The 16 T cell receptor beta chains given below trace back to one sample, sequenced in a study of response to subunit inactivated influenza vaccine listed by TCRdb under 2018. The library was produced with RT-PCR. TCRdb records Illumina HiSeq 2500 as the sequencer. The raw public data were reprocessed by TCRdb itself: fastp quality trimming at Q25, MiXCR clonotype calling, in-frame beta chains only. CDR3 protein sequences are deduplicated, and each keeps its most common genes and DNA. The sample table contains over 300,000 distinct CDR3 sequences; only one count was recorded for about a fifth of them. The biggest ten clones account for roughly 10% of the sample. Sequencing used PBMCs from blood, obtained less than 22 months after vaccination. Source of these receptors: a man aged 45 to 70 who received an inactivated influenza vaccine. Donor details come from another sample of the same person, matched by shared clones.

The CDR3 sequence: CAQGGRIDTQYF. The CDR3 DNA follows: TGCGCTCAGGGGGGCCGTATAGATACGCAGTATTTT. This rearrangement joins TRBV20-1 to TRBJ2-3, with D possibly TRBD1 on 7 matching bases. Germline CDR1 DFQATT, CDR2 SNEGSKA (reference sequence). CDR3 length equals 12 residues.

This clonotype came up a few times. The V gene is TRBV14, the J gene TRBJ1-4; 7 bases are shared with TRBD1. The V and J ends lost 4 bases and 0 bases, in that order; junction bases with no gene match: 5. The CDR3 runs 16 residues. Per germline, CDR1 SGHDN and CDR2 FVKESK. Written as DNA, the CDR3 is TGTGCCAGCAGCCTCGGAGACAGGGCAACTAATGAAAAACTGTTTTTT. Amino acid sequence: CASSLGDRATNEKLFF. The whole variable domain, remainder taken from reference TRBV14 and TRBJ1-4, is EAGVTQFPSHSVIEKGQTVTLRCDPISGHDNLYWYRRVMGKEIKFLLHFVKESKQDESGMPNNRFLAERTGGTYSTLKVQPAELEDSGVYFCASSLGDRATNEKLFFGSGTQLSVL.

In this sample, this clonotype turned up many times. The CDR3 here is CASSLAGHLEKLFF. The CDR3 nucleotides are TGTGCCAGCAGCTTGGCGGGACACCTCGAAAAACTGTTTTTT. V and J are TRBV5-6 and TRBJ1-4, with a possible D match to TRBD1 (6 bases). Germline-derived CDR1 and CDR2 are SGHDT and YYEEEE. V was cut by 0 bases and J by 8 bases, with 11 bases left in between. This CDR3 has 14 residues.

For this clonotype: Relative to the germline gene, one junction end is altered; a read error may explain this. The CDR3, as DNA: TGCAGCGCTGGAAATGGGATTAACACCGGGGAGCTGTTATTT. Amino acid sequence: CSAGNGINTGELLF. The V and J genes are TRBV29-1 and TRBJ2-2; D perhaps matches TRBD2 (5 bases). Germline assignment: CDR1 SQVTM and CDR2 ANQGSEA. The CDR3 consists of 14 residues.

The chain recombines TRBV5-1 with TRBJ1-6; 7 nucleotides match TRBD1. The CDR3 sequence is 15 residues long. Germline V gene lookup returns CDR1 SGHRS and CDR2 YFSETQ. The V gene end was trimmed by 4 bases and the J gene end by 9 bases; junction bases not matched to a gene: 10. CDR3 protein: CASSKEADRSSPLHF. CDR3 nucleotide sequence: TGCGCCAGCAGCAAGGAAGCGGACAGGAGTTCACCCCTCCACTTT.

J is TRBJ2-5 and V is TRBV29-1, with 8 bases that match TRBD1. This CDR3 contains 14 residues. The germline CDR1 and CDR2 sequences are SQVTM and ANQGSEA. V shed 7 bases and J 2 bases; nucleotides not matched to a gene: 9. This CDR3 is CSALGQGSQETQYF. DNA for the CDR3: TGCAGCGCTCTCGGACAGGGAAGTCAAGAGACCCAGTACTTC.

This clonotype was counted at least ten times. J is TRBJ2-5 and V is TRBV5-4; the D is unclear. The germline CDR1 and CDR2 sequences are SGHNT and YYREEE (reference sequence). V was cut by 3 bases and J by 7 bases, with 7 bases left in between. CDR3 length: 11 residues. The CDR3 nucleotides read TGTGCCAGCAGCTCCCTGGGGACCCAGTACTTC. Protein: CASSSLGTQYF.

This clonotype was seen just once. The rearrangement links TRBV6-1 to TRBJ2-1; D gene uncertain. CDR3 size: 11 residues. Germline values: CDR1 MNHNS, CDR2 SASEGT. V dropped 7 bases and J dropped 8 bases, with 9 bases sitting between them. DNA for the CDR3: TGTGCCAGCACCCCGTTCGATGAGCAGTTCTTC. Translation: CASTPFDEQFF.

The chain is built from TRBV30 and TRBJ1-5, with D possibly being TRBD1 (6 bases). CDR3 size: 17 residues. CDR1 and CDR2 (germline): GTSNPN, SVGIG (reference sequence). V was pared by 0 bases and J by 1 base, with 16 bases between. CDR3 DNA: TGTGCCTGGAGTGTACGTTCGGGGGCTATGAGCAATCAGCCCCAGCATTTT. Its translation: CAWSVRSGAMSNQPQHF.

The chain combines TRBV27 with TRBJ1-6; D unclear. V lost 0 bases, J lost 6 bases, and 18 bases lay in between. Germline lookup yields CDR1 MNHEY and CDR2 SMNVEV (reference sequence). The CDR3 sequence is 18 residues long. CDR3 nucleotides: TGTGCCAGCAGTTTATCTAATTGGGAACGTGGGAGTAATTCACCCCTCCACTTT. Translating gives CASSLSNWERGSNSPLHF.

J is TRBJ2-1 and V is TRBV2; 9 bases align to TRBD1. The CDR3 contains 14 residues. V was pared by 7 bases and J by 8 bases, with 9 bases of the junction left unmatched. In germline, CDR1 is SNHLY, CDR2 FYNNEI. CDR3 DNA: TGTGCCAGCACGCCGGACAGGGGTTTTCATGAGCAGTTCTTC. Encoded protein: CASTPDRGFHEQFF. Based on the CDR3 plus reference TRBV2 and TRBJ2-1, the full variable domain is EPEVTQTPSHQVTQMGQEVILRCVPISNHLYFYWYRQILGQKVEFLVSFYNNEISEKSEIFDDQFSVERPDGSNFTLKIRSTKLEDSAMYFCASTPDRGFHEQFFGPGTRLTVL.

In this sample, this clonotype turned up a few times. This sequence joins TRBV6-2 or TRBV6-3 and TRBJ1-5; TRBD1 matches 7 bases. Germline CDR1 is MNHEY and CDR2 is SVGEGT. The V and J ends lost 0 bases and 11 bases, in that order; junction bases with no gene match: 10. This CDR3 has 15 residues. CDR3 in amino acids: CASSYSTGPRMAQHF. Here the CDR3 DNA reads TGTGCCAGCAGTTACTCGACAGGGCCAAGAATGGCCCAGCATTTT.

The chain combines TRBV12-3 or TRBV12-4 with TRBJ2-7; D is ambiguous. Trimming took off 2 bases at V and 6 bases at J, with 17 bases between the two ends. The CDR3 is 15 amino acids. The CDR3 protein is CASSLNLGGTLEQYF. The DNA for the CDR3 is TGTGCCAGCAGTTTAAACCTCGGCGGAACCCTCGAGCAGTACTTC.

This clonotype was counted a few times. The chain carries TRBV10-3 and TRBJ1-1, with TRBD1 identical over 7 bases. Germline assignment: CDR1 ENHRY and CDR2 SYGVKD. This CDR3 contains 14 residues. V trimming: 6 bases; J trimming: 1 base; junction bases outside the gene matches: 5. CDR3 in DNA: TGTGCCATCAGAGCCGGGACAGCGAACACTGAAGCTTTCTTT. Its translation: CAIRAGTANTEAFF.

The chain couples TRBV9 to TRBJ1-2; D is ambiguous. Germline assignment: CDR1 SGDLS and CDR2 YYNGEE. The V end lost 0 bases, the J end lost 2 bases, and 2 bases lay between the germline ends. The CDR3 runs to 12 residues. Here the CDR3 reads CASSVVNYGYTF. CDR3 DNA sequence: TGTGCCAGCAGCGTAGTAAACTATGGCTACACCTTC.

CDR3 protein: CSVQPGECSYEQYF. For the CDR3, the DNA is TGCAGCGTTCAGCCCGGGGAGTGCTCCTACGAGCAGTACTTC. The chain employs TRBV29-1 and TRBJ2-7; perhaps TRBD2 as D (5 bases). In germline, CDR1 is SQVTM, CDR2 ANQGSEA. The germline V and J ends were trimmed by 5 bases and 0 bases, with 14 bases remaining between them. This CDR3 has 14 residues.